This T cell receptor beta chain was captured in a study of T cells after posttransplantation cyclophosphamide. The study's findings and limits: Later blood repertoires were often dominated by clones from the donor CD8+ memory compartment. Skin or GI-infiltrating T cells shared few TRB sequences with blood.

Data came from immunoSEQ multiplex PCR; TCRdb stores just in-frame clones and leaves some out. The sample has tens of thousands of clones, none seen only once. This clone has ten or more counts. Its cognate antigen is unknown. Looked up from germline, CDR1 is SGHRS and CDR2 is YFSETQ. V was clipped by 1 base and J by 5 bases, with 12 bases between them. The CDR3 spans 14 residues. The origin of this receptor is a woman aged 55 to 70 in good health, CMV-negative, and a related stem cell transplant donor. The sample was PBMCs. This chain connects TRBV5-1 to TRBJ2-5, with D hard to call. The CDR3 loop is CASSLTGIGETQYF. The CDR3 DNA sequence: TGCGCCAGCAGCTTGACGGGTATCGGGGAGACCCAGTACTTC.